The rows below give T cell receptor beta chains drawn from one sample of a study of T-cell reconstitution after alpha-beta-depleted transplantation in children. TCRdb re-analysed the PCR reads in MiXCR, keeping a single row per CDR3 protein. Here the sample spans approximately 490,000 distinct CDR3 sequences, around an eighth being singletons. The sample in question was PBMCs from the stem cell graft donor, obtained from the stem cell graft. These TCRs come from a human donor who donated a stem cell graft to a child with combined immunodeficiency. Both conserved end residues are part of each CDR3. Each record gives: D gene, J gene, clone size, V gene, CDR3 DNA, CDR3 protein. D genes are given only for firm matches. Size values are once, few and many counts, or a class for expanded clones, and some rows have none.

>.|TRBJ1-1|many|TRBV12-3/TRBV12-4
TGTGCCAGCAGTTTATATTGGGGCATGAACACTGAAGCTTTCTTT
CASSLYWGMNTEAFF
>.|TRBJ2-2|many|TRBV9
TGTGCCAGCAGCGTAGGCACCGGGGAGCTGTTTTTT
CASSVGTGELFF
>TRBD1|TRBJ1-1|few|TRBV12-3/TRBV12-4
TGTGCCAGCAGTTTAGGGGACAGAGGGGACACTGAAGCTTTCTTT
CASSLGDRGDTEAFF
>.|TRBJ1-2|few|TRBV10-3
TGTGCCATCAGTGAGTCACCCTTGATGGACAGCAACTATGGCTACACCTTC
CAISESPLMDSNYGYTF
>TRBD1|TRBJ2-7|few|TRBV5-1
TGCGCCAGCAGCGTATCCGGGACAGTTTACGAGCAGTACTTC
CASSVSGTVYEQYF
>TRBD1|TRBJ1-3|few|TRBV5-1
TGCGCCAGCAGCTCAAGTCCCGGGACAGGGAACACCATATATTTT
CASSSSPGTGNTIYF
>.|TRBJ2-7|.|TRBV7-2
TGTGCCAGCAGCTTCGGACCCCCCTACGAGCAGTACTTC
CASSFGPPYEQYF
>TRBD2|TRBJ2-1|many|TRBV15
TGTGCCACCAGCAGAGAACTAGCGGGGGGAAATGAGCAGTTCTTC
CATSRELAGGNEQFF
>TRBD2|TRBJ2-5|few|TRBV27
TGTGCCAGCAGTCCGGGACTAGCGGGGATGGAGACCCAGTACTTC
CASSPGLAGMETQYF
>.|TRBJ1-5|many|TRBV27
TGTGCCAGCAGTAGCCAGGGGCGTCAGCCCCAGCATTTT
CASSSQGRQPQHF
>.|TRBJ2-1|many|TRBV30
TGTGCCTGGAGTGTCGGAGGTTACAATGAGCAGTTCTTC
CAWSVGGYNEQFF
>.|TRBJ2-5|.|TRBV5-1
TGCGCCAGCAGCTTGGTAACACCCGGTGGGGAGACCCAGTACTTC
CASSLVTPGGETQYF
>TRBD1|TRBJ2-7|few|TRBV4-2
TGTGCCAGCAGTTCGGACAGGGCGTCCGAGCAGTACTTC
CASSSDRASEQYF
>TRBD1|TRBJ2-3|few|TRBV3-1
TGTGCCAGCAGCCAAGGGTATACGGACAGGGAGAGCACAGATACGCAGTATTTT
CASSQGYTDRESTDTQYF
>TRBD1|TRBJ2-3|many|TRBV12-3/TRBV12-4
TGTGCCAGCAGTTGGGGACAGGGTAGCACAGATACGCAGTATTTT
CASSWGQGSTDTQYF
>.|TRBJ1-2|few|TRBV7-2
TGTGCCAGCAGCTTCCAGACGGGGCCAGTTGGCTACACCTTC
CASSFQTGPVGYTF
>TRBD1|TRBJ1-6|.|TRBV12-3/TRBV12-4
TGTGCCAGCACTCCGGACAGGGATCGGTCACCCCTCCACTTT
CASTPDRDRSPLHF
>.|TRBJ2-1|few|TRBV7-9
TGTGCCAGCAGAAAACCCACGGGGCGGCAGGGCGATAATGAGCAGTTCTTC
CASRKPTGRQGDNEQFF
>.|TRBJ2-3|many|TRBV7-2
TGTGCCAGCAGCTTAGTAAGTCGGGGGCCAGATACGCAGTATTTT
CASSLVSRGPDTQYF
>.|TRBJ2-5|many|TRBV9
TGTGCCAGCAGCGTAGACTCAGGATCGACCCAGTACTTC
CASSVDSGSTQYF
>TRBD1|TRBJ2-7|.|TRBV12-3/TRBV12-4
TGTGCCAGCAGTTCACGGCCGGGACAGGGGATCCACGAGCAGTACTTC
CASSSRPGQGIHEQYF
>TRBD1|TRBJ1-4|many|TRBV12-3/TRBV12-4
TGTGCCAGCAGTACCGACAGGGAAGGGGATGAAAAACTGTTTTTT
CASSTDREGDEKLFF
>TRBD2|TRBJ2-3|few|TRBV3-1
TGTGCCAGCAGCCAAGGGGGACTAGCGTACACAGATACGCAGTATTTT
CASSQGGLAYTDTQYF
>TRBD2|TRBJ2-1|few|TRBV20-1
TGCAGTGCTGCAGGACTAGCCGCGACTGGGGAGCAGTTCTTC
CSAAGLAATGEQFF
>TRBD1|TRBJ2-1|few|TRBV2
TGTGCCAGCAGTGCCCAGGGGGCCTACAATGAGCAGTTCTTC
CASSAQGAYNEQFF
>.|TRBJ1-1|few|TRBV20-1
TGCAGTGCAGGGTGGGTATTCACTGAAGCTTTCTTT
CSAGWVFTEAFF
>TRBD1|TRBJ2-5|.|TRBV7-2
TGTGCCAGCAGCCAGGACAGGGGGCACCGGGTGGAGACCCAGTACTTC
CASSQDRGHRVETQYF
>TRBD2|TRBJ2-1|.|TRBV15
TGTGCCACCAGCAGAGATTACCCTCTAGCGGGAGTCTATGAGCAGTTCTTC
CATSRDYPLAGVYEQFF
>.|TRBJ2-5|medium-sized|TRBV2
TGTGCCAGCAGTTCCCGACAGCAAGAGACCCAGTACTTC
CASSSRQQETQYF
>TRBD2|TRBJ2-3|few|TRBV10-3
TGTGCCATCAGTGACCCAGCGGGGGGGCCCCTCACAGATACGCAGTATTTT
CAISDPAGGPLTDTQYF
>.|TRBJ2-3|few|TRBV12-3/TRBV12-4
TGTGCCAGCACCCAGGGGCTAGCGGTCAGCACAGATACGCAGTATTTT
CASTQGLAVSTDTQYF
>.|TRBJ2-2|few|TRBV12-3/TRBV12-4
TGTGCCAGCAGTGCCGCACTCAGGGGGACTTGGACGACCGGGGAGCTGTTTTTT
CASSAALRGTWTTGELFF
>TRBD2|TRBJ2-1|.|TRBV29-1
TGCAGCGTTGGCGGGAGGGCCCCTAATGAGCAGTTCTTC
CSVGGRAPNEQFF
>TRBD1|TRBJ2-2|many|TRBV9
TGTGCCAGCAGCGCGACAGGGAGTGACACCGGGGAGCTGTTTTTT
CASSATGSDTGELFF
>.|TRBJ2-3|few|TRBV7-8
TGTGCCAGCAGGTTCCCGGGGGCAGATACGCAGTATTTT
CASRFPGADTQYF
>.|TRBJ2-1|.|TRBV2
TGTGCCAGCAGTATCACCCTGCCTCAGATTGAGCAGTTCTTC
CASSITLPQIEQFF
>.|TRBJ2-1|many|TRBV29-1
TGCAGCGTTGTTACGGGAGTGGATGAGCAGTTCTTC
CSVVTGVDEQFF
>TRBD1|TRBJ2-7|.|TRBV24-1
TGTGCCACCCCAAAAGACAGGGCACCCTACGAGCAGTACTTC
CATPKDRAPYEQYF
>.|TRBJ2-7|many|TRBV7-8
TGTGCCAGCAGCTTAGACTTCCCCTACGAGCAGTACTTC
CASSLDFPYEQYF
>TRBD2|TRBJ2-3|.|TRBV29-1
TGCAGCTTTCCTGCGGGGGGGCCAGATACGCAGTATTTT
CSFPAGGPDTQYF
>.|TRBJ1-1|few|TRBV3-1
TGTGCCAGCAGCCTTGTGGGAATCAACACTGAAGCTTTCTTT
CASSLVGINTEAFF
>TRBD2|TRBJ2-7|few|TRBV20-1
TGCAGTGCTAGAGAGACTAGCGGTTTTTACGAGCAGTACTTC
CSARETSGFYEQYF
>.|TRBJ1-5|.|TRBV19
TGTGCCAGTCAGCAGGACTATAGCAATCAGCCCCAGCATTTT
CASQQDYSNQPQHF
>.|TRBJ2-5|few|TRBV29-1
TGCAGCGTTGAACAGGCCTACCAAGAGACCCAGTACTTC
CSVEQAYQETQYF
>.|TRBJ2-1|.|TRBV11-2
TGTGCCAGCAGCCCAGAGGTCCCATATAGCGGTCAGTTCTTC
CASSPEVPYSGQFF
>TRBD1|TRBJ2-5|many|TRBV5-1
TGCGCCACCAATGACTTGGGACAGGGAACGCAAGAGACCCAGTACTTC
CATNDLGQGTQETQYF
>TRBD1|TRBJ2-7|.|TRBV24-1
TGTGCCACCAGTGATGGAGGGACAGGGGGCCTCGAGCAGTACTTC
CATSDGGTGGLEQYF
>TRBD2|TRBJ2-7|many|TRBV20-1
TGCAGTGCTAGAGATCGGCGGGAGGGCTACGAGCAGTACTTC
CSARDRREGYEQYF
>.|TRBJ2-1|few|TRBV7-9
TGTGCCAGCAGCAGAGGGACCGGGGTGGGTGAGCAGTTCTTC
CASSRGTGVGEQFF
>TRBD1|TRBJ2-7|few|TRBV5-1
TGCGCCAGCAGCTTGGTCCCGGGACAGGTCTACGAGCAGTACTTC
CASSLVPGQVYEQYF
>.|TRBJ2-2|many|TRBV24-1
TGTGCCACAGGGCCGGGACAGAACACCGGGGAGCTGTTTTTT
CATGPGQNTGELFF
>.|TRBJ1-5|many|TRBV12-3/TRBV12-4
TGTGCCAGCAGTTTGGCACGGAATCAGCCCCAGCATTTT
CASSLARNQPQHF